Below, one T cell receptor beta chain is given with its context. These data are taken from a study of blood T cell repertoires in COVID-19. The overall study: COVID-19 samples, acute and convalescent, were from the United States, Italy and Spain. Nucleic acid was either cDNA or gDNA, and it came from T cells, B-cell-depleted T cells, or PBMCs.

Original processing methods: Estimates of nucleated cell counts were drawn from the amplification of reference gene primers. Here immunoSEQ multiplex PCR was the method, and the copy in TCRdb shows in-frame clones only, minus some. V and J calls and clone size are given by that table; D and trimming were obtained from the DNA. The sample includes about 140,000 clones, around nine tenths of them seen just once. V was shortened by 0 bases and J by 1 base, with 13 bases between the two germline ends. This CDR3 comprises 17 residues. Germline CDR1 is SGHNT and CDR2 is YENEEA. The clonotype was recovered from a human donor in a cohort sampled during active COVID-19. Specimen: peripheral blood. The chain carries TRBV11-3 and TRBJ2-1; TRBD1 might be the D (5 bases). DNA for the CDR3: TGTGCCAGCAGCTTAGATCGGGTAGGGGAATCCTACAATGAGCAGTTCTTC. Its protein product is CASSLDRVGESYNEQFF.